The text below deals with one TCR beta chain. Its antigen is undetermined. The data were taken from a study of radiotherapy plus CTLA-4 blockade in lung cancer. For the study at large: Of all patients, around 20% responded objectively and roughly 31% showed disease control.

With ipilimumab providing CTLA-4 blockade, focal radiation was administered to patients who had chemo-refractory metastatic non-small-cell lung cancer. Here immunoSEQ multiplex PCR was the method, and the copy in TCRdb shows in-frame clones only, minus some. The sample shows more than 95,000 clones, roughly 79% of them seen only once. V was trimmed by 0 bases and J by 3 bases, leaving 4 bases between them. Per the germline V gene, CDR1 is SGHKS and CDR2 is YYEKEE (reference sequence). The length of the CDR3 is 12 residues. Findings of the study overall: After treatment with radiotherapy plus ipilimumab, TCR clones that came from the tumor expanded in blood. Increased serum interferon-beta after radiation also reportedly predicted response strongly.

The sequence was collected from a human donor with non-small cell lung cancer who had a partial response to radiotherapy plus ipilimumab. Some clones in this sample may be carry-over from other donors' samples. Sequences were derived from peripheral blood, sampled from a patient treated with radiotherapy plus ipilimumab. The V gene is TRBV5-5, the J gene TRBJ2-7; no definite D call. CDR3 loop: CASSLGHYEQYF. CDR3 DNA: TGTGCCAGCAGCTTGGGGCACTACGAGCAGTACTTC.